This TCR beta chain was sequenced for a study of T-cell memory formation after mild COVID-19. Points from the study as a whole: Some clones that responded were present in memory (sampled pre-infection), which suggests cross-reactive memory joined.

CDR3 length equals 16 residues. The germline V gene encodes CDR1 SEHNR and CDR2 FQNEAQ (reference sequence). V trimming: 5 bases; J trimming: 2 bases; junction bases outside the gene matches: 5. To note about this clonotype: Its antigen is unidentified.

TCRdb processed the 5' RACE reads anew with MiXCR; each CDR3 protein has one entry. The sample contains 350,000 to 450,000 distinct CDR3 sequences, 20% of which appear only once. The receptor's source is an adult woman who had mild COVID-19 (a few samples of this study predate the infection). Cell type and time point are not known. This sequence joins TRBV7-9 and TRBJ2-7; 14 positions match TRBD2. Sequencing was performed on PBMCs or a T cell subset sorted from them (not recorded which). CDR3 in amino acids: CASSLRLAGGTYEQYF. CDR3 nucleotide sequence: TGTGCCAGCAGCCTCAGACTAGCGGGAGGGACCTACGAGCAGTACTTC.